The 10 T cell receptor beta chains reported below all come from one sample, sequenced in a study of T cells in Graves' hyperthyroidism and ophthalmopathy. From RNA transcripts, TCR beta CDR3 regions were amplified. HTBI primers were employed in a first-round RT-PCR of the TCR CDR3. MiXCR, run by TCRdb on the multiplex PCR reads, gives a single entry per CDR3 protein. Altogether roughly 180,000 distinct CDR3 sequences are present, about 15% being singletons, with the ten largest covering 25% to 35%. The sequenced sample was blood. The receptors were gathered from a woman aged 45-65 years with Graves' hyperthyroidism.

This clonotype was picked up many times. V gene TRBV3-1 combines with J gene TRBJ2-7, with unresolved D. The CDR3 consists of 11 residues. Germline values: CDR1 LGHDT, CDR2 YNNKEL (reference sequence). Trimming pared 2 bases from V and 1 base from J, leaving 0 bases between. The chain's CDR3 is CASSQSYEQYF. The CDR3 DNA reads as TGTGCCAGCAGCCAATCCTACGAGCAGTACTTC.

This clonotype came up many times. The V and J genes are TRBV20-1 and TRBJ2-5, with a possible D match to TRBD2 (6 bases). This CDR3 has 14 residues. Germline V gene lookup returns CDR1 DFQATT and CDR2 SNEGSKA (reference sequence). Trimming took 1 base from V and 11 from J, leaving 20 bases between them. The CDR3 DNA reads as TGCAGTGCTAGAGTGCCGGGACTGAAGAGACGACAGTACTTC. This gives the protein CSARVPGLKRRQYF.

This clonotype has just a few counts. CDR3 bases: TGTGCCAGTAGTAAAGGGGGACGCGTCAATGAAAAACTGTTTTTT. As protein: CASSKGGRVNEKLFF. The chain is built from TRBV19 and TRBJ1-4, with D possibly matching TRBD1 (6 bases). Germline CDR1 reads LNHDA; CDR2 reads SQIVND (reference sequence). The V end lost 4 bases, the J end lost 5 bases, and 14 bases lay between the germline ends. The CDR3 is 15 amino acids.

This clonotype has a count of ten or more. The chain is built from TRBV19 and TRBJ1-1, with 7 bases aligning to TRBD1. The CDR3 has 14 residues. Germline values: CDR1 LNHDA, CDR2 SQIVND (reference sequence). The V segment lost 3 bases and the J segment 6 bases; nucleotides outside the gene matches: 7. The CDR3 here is CASSMGEGAAEAFF. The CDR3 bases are TGTGCCAGTAGTATGGGAGAGGGGGCCGCTGAAGCTTTCTTT.

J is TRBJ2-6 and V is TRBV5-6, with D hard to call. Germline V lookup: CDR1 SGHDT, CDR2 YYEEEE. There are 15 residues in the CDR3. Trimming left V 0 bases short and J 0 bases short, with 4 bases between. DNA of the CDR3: TGTGCCAGCAGCTTGGCCCACTCTGGGGCCAACGTCCTGACTTTC. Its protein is CASSLAHSGANVLTF.

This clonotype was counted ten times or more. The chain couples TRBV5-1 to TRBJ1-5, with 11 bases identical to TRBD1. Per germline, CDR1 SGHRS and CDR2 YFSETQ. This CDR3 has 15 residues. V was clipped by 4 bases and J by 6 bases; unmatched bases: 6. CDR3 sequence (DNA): TGCGCCAGCAGCCAAAGGACAGGGGGCATTCAGCCCCAGCATTTT. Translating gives CASSQRTGGIQPQHF.

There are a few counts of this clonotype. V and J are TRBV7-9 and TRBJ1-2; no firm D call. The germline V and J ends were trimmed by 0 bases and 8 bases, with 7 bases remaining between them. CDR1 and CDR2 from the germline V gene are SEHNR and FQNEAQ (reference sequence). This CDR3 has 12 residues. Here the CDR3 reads CASSLASGGYTF. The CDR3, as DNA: TGTGCCAGCAGCTTAGCGTCTGGAGGCTACACCTTC.

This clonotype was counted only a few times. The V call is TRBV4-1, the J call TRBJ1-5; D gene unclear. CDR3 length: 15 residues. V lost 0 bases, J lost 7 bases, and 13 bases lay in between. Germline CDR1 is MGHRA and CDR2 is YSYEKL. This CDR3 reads CASSQDLAGLQPQHF. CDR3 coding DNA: TGCGCCAGCAGCCAAGATTTAGCAGGTCTACAGCCCCAGCATTTT.

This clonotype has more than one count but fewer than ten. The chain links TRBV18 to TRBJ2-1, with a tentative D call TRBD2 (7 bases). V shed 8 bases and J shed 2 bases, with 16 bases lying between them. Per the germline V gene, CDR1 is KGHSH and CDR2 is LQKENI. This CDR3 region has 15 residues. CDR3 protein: CASVGAGATYNEQFF. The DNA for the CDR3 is TGTGCCAGCGTAGGGGCGGGGGCCACCTACAATGAGCAGTTCTTC.

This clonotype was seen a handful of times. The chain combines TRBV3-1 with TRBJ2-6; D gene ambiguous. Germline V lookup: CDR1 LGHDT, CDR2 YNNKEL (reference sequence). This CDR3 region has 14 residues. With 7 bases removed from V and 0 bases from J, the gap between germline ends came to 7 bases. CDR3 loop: CASNIISGANVLTF. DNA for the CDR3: TGTGCCAGCAATATTATCTCTGGGGCCAACGTCCTGACTTTC.